Below, 25 T cell receptor beta chains from the same sample are listed, as sequenced in a study of CD8+CD57+ T cells in acquired aplastic anemia. Only patients with CD8+CD57+ cell expansion on flow cytometry were chosen for sequencing. TCR beta VDJ combinations and CDR3 sequences were profiled from genomic DNA. MiXCR, applied by TCRdb to the reads, yields one record per CDR3 protein. The table lists roughly 190,000 distinct CDR3 sequences, around 45% of them singletons. Sequencing was performed on sorted CD4+, CD8+, or CD8+CD57+ T cells (not recorded which) from PBMCs. Every receptor here comes from a human donor with aplastic anemia.

The chain combines TRBV24-1 with TRBJ2-1, with 8 bases identical to TRBD2. This CDR3 comprises 16 residues. The J segment lost 1 base and the V segment lost 5 bases, leaving 6 bases of the junction unmatched. The germline V gene encodes CDR1 KGHDR and CDR2 SFDVKD. CDR3 sequence reads: CATSGSGGLSYNEQFF. Here the CDR3 DNA reads TGTGCCACCAGTGGGAGCGGGGGACTATCCTACAATGAGCAGTTCTTC.

This clonotype was counted only a few times. The chain employs TRBV18 and TRBJ1-2; unclear D gene. The CDR3 has 14 amino acids. V was pared by 5 bases and J by 6 bases, with 16 bases between. From germline, CDR1 is KGHSH and CDR2 LQKENI. DNA of the CDR3: TGTGCCAGCTCAGGGGTCCTCAAAGCCAATGGCTACACCTTC. Translating gives CASSGVLKANGYTF.

The chain couples TRBV19 to TRBJ2-1; a weak D match, TRBD2 (7 bases). CDR1 and CDR2 (germline): LNHDA, SQIVND (reference sequence). This CDR3 is 16 amino acids long. V was pared by 5 bases and J by 2 bases, with 16 bases between. Here the CDR3 DNA reads TGTGCCAGTAGTCCGTGGGGGGGGCGGGCCTACAATGAGCAGTTCTTC. It translates to CASSPWGGRAYNEQFF.

Turning to this clonotype: It is likely a read error, because the conserved phenylalanine at the end of the CDR3 is missing. CDR3 nucleotides: TGCAGTGCGACCGACGTGTTTAGGACAGAACCCTATGGCTACACCTCC. Protein sequence: CSATDVFRTEPYGYTS. The chain is built from TRBV20-1 and TRBJ1-2, with D possibly matching TRBD1 (6 bases). Trimming took 6 bases from V and 4 from J, leaving 24 bases between them. The V gene's germline CDR1 is DFQATT and CDR2 SNEGSKA (reference sequence). The CDR3 extends over 16 amino acids.

This chain connects TRBV29-1 to TRBJ2-2; no reliable D call. Germline CDR1 and CDR2: SQVTM and ANQGSEA. The CDR3 consists of 13 residues. V was cut by 4 bases and J by 5 bases, with 11 bases left in between. The CDR3 is CSVGQVGTGELFF. CDR3 coding DNA: TGCAGCGTTGGGCAGGTGGGGACCGGGGAGCTGTTTTTT.

The table lists this clonotype with many counts. The gene calls are TRBV19 and TRBJ1-5, with 8 bases identical to TRBD1. There are 16 residues in the CDR3. In germline, CDR1 is LNHDA, CDR2 SQIVND (reference sequence). The junction had 8 bases not matched to a gene; V was cut back by 3 bases and J by 4 bases. The CDR3, as DNA: TGTGCCAGTAGTATCGGCAACAGGGGGTCAAATCAGCCCCAGCATTTT. As protein: CASSIGNRGSNQPQHF.

Concerning this clonotype itself: Germline is not matched at one junction end, which may reflect a read error. This chain links TRBV7-7 with TRBJ2-5, with D unclear. Germline CDR1 reads SSHAT; CDR2 reads FNYEAQ (reference sequence). The CDR3 runs 13 residues. The CDR3 DNA reads as TGTGCTAGCAGCCCGTCCGATGAAGAGACCCAGTACTTC. Amino acid sequence: CASSPSDEETQYF.

This clonotype has a count of ten or more. This chain joins TRBV3-1 and TRBJ1-6, with a weak D call TRBD1 (6 bases). The CDR3 has 14 amino acids. V was shortened by 6 bases and J by 4 bases, with 10 bases between the two germline ends. Per germline, CDR1 LGHDT and CDR2 YNNKEL (reference sequence). The CDR3 protein is CASSKQGYNSPLHF. The DNA for the CDR3 is TGTGCCAGCAGTAAACAGGGATATAATTCACCCCTCCACTTT.

This clonotype has at least ten counts. The gene calls are TRBV7-6 and TRBJ2-7, with a possible D match to TRBD2 (5 bases). Deletions cut 2 bases from V and 7 bases from J, with 12 bases between. Looked up from germline, CDR1 is SGHVS and CDR2 is FNYEAQ. The CDR3 contains 13 residues. The CDR3 spells CASSLLRDPEQYF. In nucleotides, the CDR3 is TGTGCCAGCAGCTTACTCCGGGATCCAGAGCAGTACTTC.

The V and J genes are TRBV24-1 and TRBJ1-6; D gene ambiguous. This CDR3 contains 13 residues. The germline gives CDR1 KGHDR, CDR2 SFDVKD. The V gene lost 5 bases and the J gene lost 7 bases, with 8 bases spanning the gap. The CDR3 reads CATSGAGNSPLHF. CDR3 in DNA: TGTGCCACCAGTGGGGCCGGGAATTCACCCCTCCACTTT.

This clonotype was seen at least ten times. J is TRBJ1-2 and V is TRBV29-1; 8 bases are a match to TRBD1. V was pared by 4 bases and J by 8 bases, with 12 bases of the junction left unmatched. CDR1 is SQVTM, CDR2 ANQGSEA, per germline. The CDR3 contains 14 residues. The CDR3 here is CSVGAGRGLSGYTF. CDR3 sequence (DNA): TGCAGCGTTGGGGCGGGCAGGGGGCTTTCGGGCTACACCTTC.

This chain connects TRBV29-1 to TRBJ1-2; TRBD1 matches at 9 bases. The CDR3 runs 14 residues. CDR1 is SQVTM and CDR2 is ANQGSEA in the germline V gene. The V gene end was trimmed by 6 bases and the J gene end by 4 bases; junction bases not matched to a gene: 9. The CDR3 here is CSVSGTGKGYGYTF. The CDR3 nucleotides are TGCAGCGTCTCCGGGACAGGGAAAGGCTATGGCTACACCTTC.

This clonotype occurred once. The gene calls are TRBV7-9 and TRBJ2-7; D perhaps matches TRBD2 (6 bases). The CDR3 is made up of 13 amino acids. V was trimmed by 5 bases and J by 3 bases, leaving 11 bases between them. Germline V CDR1 and CDR2: SEHNR, FQNEAQ (reference sequence). As DNA, the CDR3 is TGTGCCAGCAGCACTCGACTAGGCTACGAGCAGTACTTC. Protein: CASSTRLGYEQYF.

This clonotype was seen many times. The V gene is TRBV7-3, the J gene TRBJ2-5, with a weak D call TRBD1 (5 bases). V lost 5 bases and J lost 1, with 14 bases in between. In germline, CDR1 is SGHTA, CDR2 FQGTGA. The CDR3 loop spans 15 amino acids. CDR3 residues: CASSRAGAFQETQYF. Here the CDR3 DNA reads TGTGCCAGCAGCCGAGCTGGGGCCTTCCAAGAGACCCAGTACTTC.

This clonotype was recorded many times. This chain joins TRBV6-1 and TRBJ2-7, with D possibly being TRBD2 (6 bases). The CDR3 extends over 13 amino acids. Germline values: CDR1 MNHNS, CDR2 SASEGT. V was clipped by 6 bases and J by 2 bases, with 11 bases between them. Here the CDR3 reads CASSPGLTYEQYF. Here the CDR3 DNA reads TGTGCCAGCAGCCCGGGACTGACCTACGAGCAGTACTTC.

The chain couples TRBV19 to TRBJ1-4, with 7 bases matching TRBD1. The CDR3 covers 15 residues. The germline CDR1 and CDR2 sequences are LNHDA and SQIVND (reference sequence). The V and J ends lost 7 bases and 4 bases, in that order; junction bases with no gene match: 9. In nucleotides, the CDR3 is TGTGCCAGTAAGGCACCGGGACAGCTTAATGAAAAACTGTTTTTT. Protein: CASKAPGQLNEKLFF.

A note on this clonotype: A much larger clone is a single base away; this may be a read error. The chain links TRBV6-6 to TRBJ1-1; D is uncertain. CDR1 is MNHNY, CDR2 SVGAGI, per germline (reference sequence). CDR3 length equals 13 residues. The CDR3 protein is CASTERGNSEAFF. The CDR3 DNA reads as TGTGCCAGCACCGAAAGAGGGAACAGTGAAGCTTTCTTT.

This rearrangement joins TRBV9 to TRBJ2-6, with 8 bases fitting TRBD1. V was pared by 0 bases and J by 3 bases, with 17 bases of the junction left unmatched. This CDR3 contains 21 residues. The germline V gene has CDR1 SGDLS and CDR2 YYNGEE. DNA for the CDR3: TGTGCCAGCAGCGTAGTTCCAGGGGGCGACATTGACGTCGGTGGGGCCAACGTCCTGACTTTC. This encodes CASSVVPGGDIDVGGANVLTF.

This clonotype was picked up one time. The rearrangement uses TRBV7-9 and TRBJ1-6; D uncertain. Germline CDR1 is SEHNR and CDR2 is FQNEAQ (reference sequence). The V and J ends lost 5 bases and 7 bases respectively, with 15 bases between them. The CDR3 is 15 residues long. CDR3 loop: CASSPRWGDNSPLHF. DNA for the CDR3: TGTGCCAGCAGCCCAAGATGGGGAGACAATTCACCCCTCCACTTT.

This clonotype was observed many times. The chain has TRBV7-9 and TRBJ1-1; 8 bases agree with TRBD1. CDR3 size: 15 residues. Germline lookup yields CDR1 SEHNR and CDR2 FQNEAQ (reference sequence). The J segment lost 5 bases and the V segment lost 4 bases, leaving 9 bases of the junction unmatched. CDR3 residues: CASSSGSRGLTEAFF. Here the CDR3 DNA reads TGTGCCAGCAGCTCGGGTTCCAGGGGGCTAACTGAAGCTTTCTTT. The complete variable domain, with remaining parts taken from reference TRBV7-9 and TRBJ1-1, reads DTGVSQNPRHKITKRGQNVTFRCDPISEHNRLYWYRQTLGQGPEFLTYFQNEAQLEKSRLLSDRFSAERPKGSFSTLEIQRTEQGDSAMYLCASSSGSRGLTEAFFGQGTRLTVV.

The rearrangement uses TRBV3-1 and TRBJ2-3, with D uncertain. Per germline, CDR1 LGHDT and CDR2 YNNKEL (reference sequence). The CDR3 runs 13 residues. The germline V and J ends were trimmed by 0 bases and 7 bases, with 8 bases remaining between them. CDR3 protein: CASSQEPLNTQYF. The CDR3 DNA reads as TGTGCCAGCAGCCAAGAACCCCTCAATACGCAGTATTTT.

Of note for this clonotype: A much larger clone lies a single base off, so this may be a read error. The CDR3, as DNA: TGTGCCAGCGGTGATACTAGCAGAAGCTCCTACGAGCAGTACTTC. Amino acids: CASGDTSRSSYEQYF. The V and J genes are TRBV13 and TRBJ2-7, with D maybe TRBD2 (6 bases). The CDR3 covers 15 residues. Germline-derived CDR1 and CDR2 are PRHDT and FYEKMQ (reference sequence). V gave up 8 bases and J gave up 0 bases, with 17 bases separating them.

V usage is TRBV24-1 and J usage is TRBJ2-3, with TRBD2 identical over 11 bases. V trimming: 0 bases; J trimming: 5 bases; junction bases outside the gene matches: 6. The CDR3 has 17 amino acids. Germline V CDR1 and CDR2: KGHDR, SFDVKD. CDR3 sequence: CATSDLGLAGGLDTQYF. The CDR3 region has the DNA TGTGCCACCAGTGATTTGGGTCTAGCGGGGGGTTTAGATACGCAGTATTTT.

The gene calls are TRBV5-1 and TRBJ1-2, with D hard to call. In germline, CDR1 is SGHRS, CDR2 YFSETQ. The CDR3 consists of 16 residues. V was trimmed by 0 bases and J by 4 bases, leaving 16 bases between them. The DNA for the CDR3 is TGCGCCAGCAGCTTGGAAATGGCAGCTTATCGCTATGGCTACACCTTC. Translated: CASSLEMAAYRYGYTF.

Many counts were recorded for this clonotype. The chain recombines TRBV5-1 with TRBJ2-2; 9 bases are shared with TRBD2. The CDR3 totals 16 residues. Germline V gene lookup returns CDR1 SGHRS and CDR2 YFSETQ. Unmatched junction bases numbered 0, after V lost 0 bases and J lost 0 bases. This chain's CDR3 is CASSLGLAANTGELFF. In nucleotides, the CDR3 is TGCGCCAGCAGCTTGGGACTAGCGGCGAACACCGGGGAGCTGTTTTTT.